This passage covers 12 T cell receptor beta chains from one sample sequenced in a study of blood T cell repertoires in COVID-19 (dated by TCRdb to 2019 to 2021). The library was generated by the immunoSEQ multiplex PCR assay. TCRdb retrieved this table from immuneACCESS and kept in-frame rearrangements only. Not all clones are present; in checked studies, unresolved V genes account for under half, and no reason is known for the remainder. This sample is represented by about 330,000 clones; roughly 90% of them were singletons. 15% to 20% of the sample goes to the ten largest clones. The sample was PBMCs or T cells enriched from blood (not recorded which). The receptors were sampled from a woman aged 25 to 39 who had recovered from COVID-19.

The chain is built from TRBV28 and TRBJ2-5; possibly TRBD1 for D (5 bases). The germline V gene encodes CDR1 MDHEN and CDR2 SYDVKM. The CDR3 is 14 amino acids. Trimming shortened V by 5 bases and J by 0 bases, and 10 bases separated the two germline ends. The CDR3 DNA is TGTGCCAGCAGTCCCGACAGTTACCAAGAGACCCAGTACTTC. It yields the protein CASSPDSYQETQYF.

This chain joins TRBV7-2 and TRBJ2-5, with D possibly matching TRBD2 (6 bases). The CDR3 contains 14 residues. Germline V gene data show CDR1 as SGHTA and CDR2 as FQGNSA. V lost 1 base to trimming and J lost 6 bases, with 12 bases between them. CDR3 sequence: CASSLGVGSKTQYF. The DNA for the CDR3 is TGTGCCAGCAGCTTAGGTGTCGGGAGCAAGACCCAGTACTTC.

This chain joins TRBV24-1 and TRBJ2-3; possible D gene TRBD1, 6 bases. Trimming took 2 bases from V and 3 from J, leaving 8 bases between them. There are 14 residues in the CDR3. Germline V gene data show CDR1 as KGHDR and CDR2 as SFDVKD. The CDR3 here is CATSDSGATDTQYF. The CDR3 DNA reads as TGTGCCACCAGTGATTCAGGGGCTACAGATACGCAGTATTTT.

V usage is TRBV11-2 and J usage is TRBJ2-5, with D maybe TRBD2 (5 bases). This CDR3 region has 16 residues. Trimming left V 1 base short and J 1 base short, with 13 bases between. Germline loops: CDR1 SGHAT, CDR2 FQNNGV. CDR3 DNA sequence: TGTGCCAGCAGCTTAGCGGGGAAGAGGGCCCAAGAGACCCAGTACTTC. Amino acid sequence: CASSLAGKRAQETQYF.

This chain links TRBV18 with TRBJ1-4; possible D gene TRBD1, 6 bases. V lost 3 bases to trimming and J lost 7 bases, with 15 bases between them. This CDR3 spans 15 amino acids. CDR1 and CDR2 (germline): KGHSH, LQKENI. CDR3 in amino acids: CASSPDSGVVEKLFF. In nucleotides, the CDR3 is TGTGCCAGCTCACCCGATTCAGGGGTCGTTGAAAAACTGTTTTTT.

The rearrangement joins TRBV6-6 to TRBJ1-1; D is perhaps TRBD1 (5 bases). Germline lookup yields CDR1 MNHNY and CDR2 SVGAGI (reference sequence). There are 13 residues in the CDR3. Trimming removed 6 bases at V and 2 bases at J, with 10 bases between. The CDR3 protein is CASRYQGNTEAFF. CDR3 sequence (DNA): TGTGCCAGCAGATATCAGGGTAACACTGAAGCTTTCTTT.

This clone showed up just once. This chain uses TRBV6-1 with TRBJ2-7; D ambiguous. The CDR3 extends over 14 amino acids. Germline V gene sequence: CDR1 MNHNS, CDR2 SASEGT. V was cut by 2 bases and J by 1 base, with 9 bases left in between. CDR3 sequence reads: CASSEHGGSYEQYF. The CDR3 DNA is TGTGCCAGCAGTGAACATGGCGGTTCCTACGAGCAGTACTTC.

The rearrangement links TRBV4-3 to TRBJ1-6, with TRBD1 matching over 11 bases. Germline assignment: CDR1 LGHNA and CDR2 YSLEER. V lost 3 bases and J lost 9; bases outside the gene matches: 4. This CDR3 spans 15 amino acids. The CDR3 region is CASSHRTGGVSPLHF. The CDR3 bases are TGCGCCAGCAGCCACAGGACAGGGGGCGTTTCACCCCTCCACTTT.

The chain is built from TRBV27 and TRBJ1-1, with 7 bases matching TRBD1. Germline V gene sequence: CDR1 MNHEY, CDR2 SMNVEV (reference sequence). After removal of 2 bases from V and 3 bases from J, the junction contained 3 bases not matched to a gene. The CDR3 sequence is 14 residues long. The CDR3 region has the DNA TGTGCCAGCAGTTTAAACAGGGGAGACACTGAAGCTTTCTTT. This sequence encodes CASSLNRGDTEAFF.

The V call is TRBV6-4, the J call TRBJ2-3, with 12 positions matching TRBD2. Germline values: CDR1 MRHNA, CDR2 SNTAGT. The CDR3 has 15 amino acids. V shed 5 bases and J 4 bases; nucleotides not matched to a gene: 4. Here the CDR3 DNA reads TGTGCCAGCAGTCCCCTAGCGGGAGGGGCAGATACGCAGTATTTT. Its translation: CASSPLAGGADTQYF.

The genes are TRBV18 and TRBJ1-2; D is possibly TRBD1 (5 bases). The CDR3 sequence is 14 residues long. The V gene lost 3 bases and the J gene lost 0 bases, with 8 bases spanning the gap. CDR1 is KGHSH and CDR2 is LQKENI in the germline V gene. The DNA of the CDR3 is TGTGCCAGCTCACCGGAGACAGCTAACTATGGCTACACCTTC. It encodes CASSPETANYGYTF.

This rearrangement joins TRBV9 to TRBJ2-7, with TRBD2 identical over 10 bases. CDR3 size: 15 residues. Germline trimming cut 4 bases from V and 3 bases from J; bases unmatched to any gene: 7. The germline V gene encodes CDR1 SGDLS and CDR2 YYNGEE. The CDR3 DNA is TGTGCCAGCAGCAGGGCTAGCGGGAGATTCTACGAGCAGTACTTC. This gives the protein CASSRASGRFYEQYF.